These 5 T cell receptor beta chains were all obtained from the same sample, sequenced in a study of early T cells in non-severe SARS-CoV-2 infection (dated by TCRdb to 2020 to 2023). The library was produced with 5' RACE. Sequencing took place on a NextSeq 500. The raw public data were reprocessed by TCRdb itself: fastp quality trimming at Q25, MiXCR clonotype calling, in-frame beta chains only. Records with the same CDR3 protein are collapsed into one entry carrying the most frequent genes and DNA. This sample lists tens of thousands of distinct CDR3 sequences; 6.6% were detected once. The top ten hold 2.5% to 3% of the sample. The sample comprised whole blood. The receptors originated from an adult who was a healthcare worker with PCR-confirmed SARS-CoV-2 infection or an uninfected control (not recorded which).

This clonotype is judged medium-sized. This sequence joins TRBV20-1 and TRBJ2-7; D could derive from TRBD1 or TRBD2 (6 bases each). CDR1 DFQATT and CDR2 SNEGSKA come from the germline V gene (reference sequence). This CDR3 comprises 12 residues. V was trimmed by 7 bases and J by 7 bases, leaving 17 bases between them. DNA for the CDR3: TGCAGTGTTTCCGAAGGGGGAGGTGAGCAGTACTTC. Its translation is CSVSEGGGEQYF.

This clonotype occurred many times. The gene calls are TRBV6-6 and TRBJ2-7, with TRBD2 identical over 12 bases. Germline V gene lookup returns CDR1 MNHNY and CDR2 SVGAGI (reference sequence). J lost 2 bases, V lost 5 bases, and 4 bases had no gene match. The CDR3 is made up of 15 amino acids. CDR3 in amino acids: CASSTTSGSTYEQYF. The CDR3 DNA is TGTGCCAGCAGTACGACTAGCGGGAGCACCTACGAGCAGTACTTC.

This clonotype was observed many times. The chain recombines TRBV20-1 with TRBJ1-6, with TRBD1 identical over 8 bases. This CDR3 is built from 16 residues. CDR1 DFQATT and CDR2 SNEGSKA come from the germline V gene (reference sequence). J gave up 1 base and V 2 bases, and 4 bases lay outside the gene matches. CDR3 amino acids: CSARYRGVSYNSPLHF. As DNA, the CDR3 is TGCAGTGCTAGATACAGGGGGGTTTCCTATAATTCACCCCTCCACTTT.

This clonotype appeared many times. The CDR3 sequence: CASSQVGGWTGGNTEAFF. In DNA form, the CDR3 reads TGCGCCAGCAGCCAAGTGGGCGGATGGACAGGGGGGAACACTGAAGCTTTCTTT. This chain uses TRBV4-1 with TRBJ1-1; TRBD1 aligns across 10 bases. V lost 1 base, J lost 1 base, and 9 bases stayed unmatched. Germline CDR1 is MGHRA and CDR2 is YSYEKL. The CDR3 length is 18 residues.

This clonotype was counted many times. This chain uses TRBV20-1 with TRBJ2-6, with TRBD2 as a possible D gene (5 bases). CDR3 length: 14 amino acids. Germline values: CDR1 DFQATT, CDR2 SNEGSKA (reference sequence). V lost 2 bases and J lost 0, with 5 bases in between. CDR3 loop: CSARRGSGANVLTF. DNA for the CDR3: TGCAGTGCTAGACGGGGCTCTGGGGCCAACGTCCTGACTTTC.